Reported below is one T cell receptor beta chain. Participant age was 18 to 89 years, and participants resided in roughly 24 US areas. The record originates from a study of blood T cell repertoires in COVID-19. At the level of the study: PBMCs, B-cell-depleted T cells, or T cells were the source of the cDNA or gDNA that made up the material.

The V end was cut by 5 bases, the J end by 0 bases, with 11 bases between. CDR3 size: 15 residues. Germline V gene sequence: CDR1 MNHEY, CDR2 SVGAGI. Only in-frame clones appear in the TCRdb table, and some are missing; sequencing was by immunoSEQ multiplex PCR. The top ten hold around 5.2% of the sample, which has about 200,000 clones, approximately 80% seen once. Sequencing input: PBMCs or T cells enriched from blood (not recorded which). V and J are TRBV6-5 and TRBJ2-4; D is possibly TRBD2 (5 bases). The sequence was collected from an older woman with acute COVID-19. In DNA, the CDR3 is TGTGCCAGCAGTACTAGTCCCTTAGCCAAAAACATTCAGTACTTC. It is translated as CASSTSPLAKNIQYF.